This T cell receptor beta chain came from a study of blood T cells in healthy people across ages. Study-wide findings and caveats: Expanded clonotype changes were possibly confounded by unknown donor CMV status. The study found more naive CD4+ cells and higher diversity in long-lived than aged donors.

This clonotype was observed a few times. As yet, its antigen is unknown. Germline V gene data show CDR1 as SEHNR and CDR2 as FQNEAQ (reference sequence). This CDR3 spans 13 amino acids. Between the trimmed V and J ends, which lost 5 bases and 4 bases, there was a span of 12 bases. Combining a sample-barcoded 5' primer with a J-beta primer mix, a second PCR ran for roughly 6 to 11 cycles. TCRdb fed the 5' RACE reads into MiXCR, producing one record per CDR3 protein. The sample shows some 550,000 distinct CDR3 sequences, around 50% of them seen only once. Source material: blood. V is TRBV7-9 and J is TRBJ2-7, with D perhaps matching TRBD1 (6 bases). The origin of this receptor is a man older than 75 in good health. The CDR3 loop reads CASSQDRVYEQYF. In nucleotides, the CDR3 is TGTGCCAGCAGCCAGGACAGAGTTTACGAGCAGTACTTC.